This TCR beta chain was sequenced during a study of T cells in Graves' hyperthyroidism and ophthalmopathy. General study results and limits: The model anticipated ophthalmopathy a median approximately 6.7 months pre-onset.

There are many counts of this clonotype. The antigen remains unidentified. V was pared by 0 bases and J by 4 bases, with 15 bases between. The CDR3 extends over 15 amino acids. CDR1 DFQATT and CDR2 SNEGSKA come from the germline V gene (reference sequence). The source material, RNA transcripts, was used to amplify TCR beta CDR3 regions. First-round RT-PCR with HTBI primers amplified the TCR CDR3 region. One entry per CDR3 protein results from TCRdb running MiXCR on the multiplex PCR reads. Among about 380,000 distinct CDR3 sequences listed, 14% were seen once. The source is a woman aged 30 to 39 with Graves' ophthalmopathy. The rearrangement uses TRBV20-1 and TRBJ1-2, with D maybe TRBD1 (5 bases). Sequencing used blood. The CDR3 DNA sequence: TGCAGTGCTAGAGATATAAGGGGCGCTGCCTATGGCTACACCTTC. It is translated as CSARDIRGAAYGYTF.